This T cell receptor (beta chain) came from a study of early T cells in non-severe SARS-CoV-2 infection. At the level of the study: Chains were not paired, and sequencing was done on bulk RNA from unsorted whole blood.

TCRdb re-analysed the 5' RACE reads in MiXCR, keeping a single row per CDR3 protein. The table records 26,000 or so distinct CDR3 sequences, 4.5% to 5.5% of them present only once. This CDR3 comprises 15 residues. V was clipped by 6 bases and J by 4 bases, with 18 bases between them. Germline CDR1 and CDR2: MNHEY and SVGAGI. Study results and limitations: Reliance on VDJdb matching favored anti-spike CD8 responses; private and CD4 specificities were missed.

In this sample, this clonotype turned up many times. The antigen remains unidentified. The chain employs TRBV6-5 and TRBJ1-2; D perhaps matches TRBD1 (5 bases). The clonotype was recovered from an adult who was a healthcare worker with PCR-confirmed SARS-CoV-2 infection or an uninfected control (not recorded which). Sequencing used whole blood. In nucleotides, the CDR3 is TGTGCCAGCAGCCCACATGACAGTCGTTCCTATGGCTACACCTTC. It specifies CASSPHDSRSYGYTF.